One sample yielded the 21 T cell receptor beta chains listed below, sequenced in a study of tumor-infiltrating lymphocytes in oesophageal squamous cell carcinoma. From the PCR reads, TCRdb called clonotypes with MiXCR, one entry per CDR3 protein. The data hold 9,500 to 13,000 distinct CDR3 sequences, with around three fifths observed a single time. Sample: esophageal tumor tissue. Receptor source: a female donor with esophageal squamous cell carcinoma.

This clonotype is labeled as medium-sized. The chain couples TRBV28 to TRBJ2-5; 8 bases fit TRBD2. This CDR3 is built from 16 residues. CDR1 and CDR2 from the germline V gene are MDHEN and SYDVKM. With 6 bases clipped from V and 2 bases from J, the junction kept 11 bases outside the gene matches. The CDR3 sequence: CASRRNSGINQETQYF. CDR3 DNA sequence: TGTGCCAGCAGAAGGAATAGCGGGATCAATCAAGAGACCCAGTACTTC.

Details on this clonotype: The CDR3 does not close with the conserved phenylalanine or tryptophan, likely indicating a read error. It is unclear where the CDR3 begins or ends on the DNA, so no DNA is shown, and the CDR3 is as TCRdb lists it. The chain links TRBV5-3 to TRBJ1-1; the table gives TRBD1 as D, unverified against the DNA. TRBV5-3 is filed as an ORF, its function uncertain. Including both end residues, the CDR3 is 19 amino acids long. The CDR3 reads CARSLTVEDSSSTSSTSAP.

This clonotype has a count of ten or more. The CDR3 nucleotides read TGCGCCAGCAGCTACGGGACAGGGGATGAAAAACTGTTTTTT. It translates to CASSYGTGDEKLFF. The chain has TRBV4-1 and TRBJ1-4; 10 positions match TRBD1. The CDR3 loop spans 14 amino acids. Per the germline V gene, CDR1 is MGHRA and CDR2 is YSYEKL. V was pared by 5 bases and J by 6 bases, with 3 bases of the junction left unmatched.

This chain joins TRBV7-2 and TRBJ2-1; 10 nucleotides line up with TRBD2. The J call is in doubt because the DNA end fits TRBJ2-7 better. CDR1 is SGHTA, CDR2 FQGNSA, per germline. This CDR3 is built from 15 residues. The CDR3 bases are TGTGCCAGCAGCGATACTAGCGGGAACTACAATGAGCAGTACTTC. This sequence encodes CASSDTSGNYNEQYF.

The gene calls are TRBV7-6 and TRBJ2-1; D gene unclear. CDR1 is SGHVS and CDR2 is FNYEAQ in the germline V gene. The ends were cut back, 1 base at V and 0 bases at J, with 7 bases in the middle. The CDR3 extends over 15 amino acids. CDR3 sequence: CASSLDGASYNEQFF. The CDR3, as DNA: TGTGCCAGCAGCTTAGACGGAGCCTCCTACAATGAGCAGTTCTTC.

This clonotype occurred many times. This rearrangement joins TRBV7-8 to TRBJ2-1; either TRBD1 or TRBD2 may fit D (5 bases each). Per the germline V gene, CDR1 is SGHVS and CDR2 is FQNEAQ. V lost 5 bases and J lost 0, with 14 bases in between. The CDR3 loop spans 16 amino acids. CDR3 coding DNA: TGTGCCAGCAGCCGGGACGGTCAGAGCTCCTACAATGAGCAGTTCTTC. This translates into CASSRDGQSSYNEQFF. Full variable domain (outside the CDR3, taken from reference TRBV7-8 and TRBJ2-1): GAGVSQSPRYKVAKRGQDVALRCDPISGHVSLFWYQQALGQGPEFLTYFQNEAQLDKSGLPSDRFFAERPEGSVSTLKIQRTQQEDSAVYLCASSRDGQSSYNEQFFGPGTRLTVL.

The rearrangement links TRBV6-1 to TRBJ2-1; D may be TRBD2 (5 bases). The J call may be incorrect, as the DNA end agrees better with TRBJ2-7. This CDR3 has 14 amino acids. Germline V gene lookup returns CDR1 MNHNS and CDR2 SASEGT. CDR3 in DNA: TGTGCCAGCAGTGAACAAGCGGATTCCTACGAGCAGTACTTC. Its protein product is CASSEQADSYEQYF.

The J gene is TRBJ2-4, the V gene TRBV6-6; 7 nucleotides match TRBD2. In germline, CDR1 is MNHNY, CDR2 SVGAGI (reference sequence). The CDR3 length is 15 residues. The V gene end was trimmed by 5 bases and the J gene end by 13 bases; junction bases not matched to a gene: 17. The CDR3 DNA sequence: TGTGCCAGCAGTCCTCGGGAGGCCTCCTACAATGAGCAGTACTTC. The encoded protein is CASSPREASYNEQYF.

In its sample, this clonotype was seen once. This sequence joins TRBV6-6 and TRBJ2-1, with a weak D call TRBD1 (5 bases). Germline V gene sequence: CDR1 MNHNY, CDR2 SVGAGI (reference sequence). There are 15 residues in the CDR3. Trimming stripped 10 bases from V and 9 bases from J, with 25 bases between. The CDR3 sequence is CANRLLGRLHGEQFF. The CDR3 coding sequence is TGTGCCAACAGGCTTCTAGGACGTCTACATGGTGAGCAGTTCTTC.

This clonotype was seen more than once but under ten times. The CDR3 DNA sequence: TGTGCCAGCAGTCGGACAGGGAGCACAGATACGCAGTATTTT. Residues: CASSRTGSTDTQYF. The chain has TRBV6-1 and TRBJ2-3, with 8 positions matching TRBD1. Trimming at V came to 5 bases and at J to 0 bases, leaving 1 base not matched to a gene. Per germline, CDR1 MNHNS and CDR2 SASEGT. This CDR3 has 14 amino acids.

The chain combines TRBV5-6 with TRBJ2-5, with D unclear. TRBJ2-1 matches the DNA end more closely, so the J call is doubtful. CDR3 length: 13 residues. The germline CDR1 and CDR2 sequences are SGHDT and YYEEEE. Here the CDR3 reads CASSLWKYNEQFF. In DNA form, the CDR3 reads TGTGCCAGCAGCTTGTGGAAGTACAATGAGCAGTTCTTC.

By share, this clonotype counts as large. The gene calls are TRBV28 and TRBJ1-1; tentatively, D is TRBD1 (6 bases). This CDR3 has 17 residues. The V gene lost 1 base and the J gene lost 4 bases, with 19 bases spanning the gap. Germline values: CDR1 MDHEN, CDR2 SYDVKM. The CDR3 reads CASSLFPQGSGSTEAFF. The CDR3 bases are TGTGCCAGCAGTTTATTCCCCCAGGGGTCGGGGAGCACTGAAGCTTTCTTT.

In its sample, this clonotype was seen a few times. This sequence joins TRBV7-8 and TRBJ2-1; 9 bases align to TRBD1. This CDR3 is 16 amino acids long. Germline V gene lookup returns CDR1 SGHVS and CDR2 FQNEAQ. V shed 1 base and J 4 bases; nucleotides not matched to a gene: 5. DNA for the CDR3: TGTGCCAGCAGCTTAGGCTGGGGACAGGGATACAATGAGCAGTTCTTC. It yields the protein CASSLGWGQGYNEQFF.

Worth noting for this clonotype: A read error may be the cause here, since a much bigger clone is one base away. The V call is TRBV7-3, the J call TRBJ2-5; tentative D call: TRBD2 (6 bases). The germline CDR1 and CDR2 sequences are SGHTA and FQGTGA. The CDR3 length is 13 residues. Between the trimmed V and J ends, which lost 2 bases and 11 bases, there was a span of 15 bases. The CDR3 bases are TGTGCCAGCAGCTTAGGGGGGTGGGGTGAGCAGTACTTC. This translates into CASSLGGWGEQYF. The full variable domain, in which reference TRBV7-3 and TRBJ2-5 provide the parts outside the CDR3, is GAGVSQTPSNKVTEKGKYVELRCDPISGHTALYWYRQSLGQGPEFLIYFQGTGAADDSGLPNDRFFAVRPEGSVSTLKIQRTERGDSAVYLCASSLGGWGEQYFGPGTRLLVL.

The chain couples TRBV12-3 or TRBV12-4 to TRBJ2-5, with D possibly matching TRBD2 (6 bases). The CDR3 loop spans 15 amino acids. The V end lost 1 base, the J end lost 1 base, and 10 bases lay between the germline ends. CDR3 sequence reads: CASSLVFGGQETQYF. Here the CDR3 DNA reads TGTGCCAGCAGTTTAGTGTTCGGGGGCCAAGAGACCCAGTACTTC.

Ten or more counts support this clonotype. This chain joins TRBV27 and TRBJ2-7; D may be TRBD2 (5 bases). CDR1 MNHEY and CDR2 SMNVEV come from the germline V gene (reference sequence). CDR3 size: 12 residues. Trimming stripped 5 bases from V and 2 bases from J, with 7 bases between. DNA of the CDR3: TGTGCCAGCAGTGGCGGGCCCTACGAGCAGTACTTC. Translated: CASSGGPYEQYF.

The rearrangement uses TRBV6-1 and TRBJ1-6, with a weak D call TRBD1 (5 bases). The CDR3 runs 16 residues. CDR1 MNHNS and CDR2 SASEGT come from the germline V gene. Deletions cut 6 bases from V and 13 bases from J, with 25 bases between. The CDR3 DNA reads as TGTGCCAGCAGCCGCGAACTGGGACGGAAATTTTTGCCCCTCCACTTT. Amino acid sequence: CASSRELGRKFLPLHF.

As regards this clonotype: The junction does not match germline at one end; this may be a read error. Here the CDR3 DNA reads TGTGCCAGCAGCCGTAAAGCCGGGACCGAAAATTCACCCCTCCACTTC. Encoded protein: CASSRKAGTENSPLHF. V usage is TRBV7-2 and J usage is TRBJ2-7; D tentatively fits TRBD1 or TRBD2 (5 bases each). The CDR3 has 16 residues. Per germline, CDR1 SGHTA and CDR2 FQGNSA.

This clonotype has ten or more counts. CDR3 DNA sequence: TGCGCCAGCAGCCTCGGACAGGGGGCAAGATATGAGCAGTTCTTC. Residues: CASSLGQGARYEQFF. The gene calls are TRBV5-1 and TRBJ2-1; 11 bases match TRBD1. Germline CDR1 SGHRS, CDR2 YFSETQ. This CDR3 is built from 15 residues. Trimming took 4 bases from V and 8 from J; bases not matched to a gene: 8.

This chain connects TRBV11-1 to TRBJ2-5; 9 bases are a match to TRBD2. The assigned J gene may be wrong: the sequence end matches TRBJ2-1 better. The CDR3 extends over 15 amino acids. Germline V CDR1 and CDR2: SGHAT, FQDESV (reference sequence). CDR3 nucleotide sequence: TGTGCCAGCAGCCCCGGGACTAGCAGGGACAATGAGCAGTTCTTC. It encodes CASSPGTSRDNEQFF.

This clonotype was observed at least ten times. The V and J genes are TRBV7-2 and TRBJ2-1; TRBD1 matches 7 bases. The J call is in doubt because the DNA end fits TRBJ2-7 better. Germline lookup yields CDR1 SGHTA and CDR2 FQGNSA. The CDR3 sequence is 14 residues long. The CDR3 DNA is TGTGCCAGCAGCCGGGACAGAATTTCCGACGAGCAGTACTTC. Translated, it gives CASSRDRISDEQYF.